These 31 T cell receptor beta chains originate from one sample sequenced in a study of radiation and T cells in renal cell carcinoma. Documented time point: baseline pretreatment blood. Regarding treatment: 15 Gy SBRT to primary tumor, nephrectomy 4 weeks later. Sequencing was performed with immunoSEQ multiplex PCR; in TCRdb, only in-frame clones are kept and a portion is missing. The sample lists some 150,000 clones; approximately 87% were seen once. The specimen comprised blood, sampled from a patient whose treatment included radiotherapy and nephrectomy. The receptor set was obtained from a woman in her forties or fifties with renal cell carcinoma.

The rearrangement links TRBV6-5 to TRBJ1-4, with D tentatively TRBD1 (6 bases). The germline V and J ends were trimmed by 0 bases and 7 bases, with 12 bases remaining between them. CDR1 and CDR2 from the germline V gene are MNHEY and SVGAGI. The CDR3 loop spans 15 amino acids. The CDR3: CASSYSSGVGEKLFF. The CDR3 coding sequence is TGTGCCAGCAGTTACTCGTCAGGGGTCGGTGAAAAACTGTTTTTT.

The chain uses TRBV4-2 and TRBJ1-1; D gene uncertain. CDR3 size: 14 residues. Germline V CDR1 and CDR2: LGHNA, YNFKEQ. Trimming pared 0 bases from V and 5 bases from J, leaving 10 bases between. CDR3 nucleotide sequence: TGTGCCAGCAGCCAAGATTTAAGTGGGACTGAAGCTTTCTTT. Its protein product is CASSQDLSGTEAFF.

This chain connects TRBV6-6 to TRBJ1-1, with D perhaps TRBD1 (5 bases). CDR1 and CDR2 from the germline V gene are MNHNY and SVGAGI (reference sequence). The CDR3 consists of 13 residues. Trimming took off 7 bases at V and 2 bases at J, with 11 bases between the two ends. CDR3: CASTQGYNTEAFF. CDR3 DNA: TGTGCCAGCACTCAGGGTTATAACACTGAAGCTTTCTTT.

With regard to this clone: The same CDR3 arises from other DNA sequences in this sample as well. This chain's CDR3 is CASSSTGNTEAFF. CDR3 bases: TGTGCCAGCAGTTCGACAGGGAACACTGAAGCTTTCTTT. This chain links TRBV6-5 with TRBJ1-1, with TRBD1 as a possible D gene (6 bases). The CDR3 loop spans 13 amino acids. V was clipped by 4 bases and J by 1 base, with 7 bases between them. CDR1 and CDR2 from the germline V gene are MNHEY and SVGAGI.

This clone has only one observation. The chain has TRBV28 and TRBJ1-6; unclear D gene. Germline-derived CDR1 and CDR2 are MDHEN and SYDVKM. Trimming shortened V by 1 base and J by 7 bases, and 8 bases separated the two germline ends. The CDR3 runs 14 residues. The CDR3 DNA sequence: TGTGCCAGCAGTTTATCAGGATGGAATTCACCCCTCCACTTT. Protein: CASSLSGWNSPLHF. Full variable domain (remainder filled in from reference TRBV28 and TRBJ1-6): DVKVTQSSRYLVKRTGEKVFLECVQDMDHENMFWYRQDPGLGLRLIYFSYDVKMKEKGDIPEGYSVSREKKERFSLILESASTNQTSMYLCASSLSGWNSPLHFGNGTRLTVT.

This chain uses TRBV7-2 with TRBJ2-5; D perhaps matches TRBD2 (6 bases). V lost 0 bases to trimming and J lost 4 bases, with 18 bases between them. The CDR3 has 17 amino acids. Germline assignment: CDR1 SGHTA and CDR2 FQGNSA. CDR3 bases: TGTGCCAGCAGCTTAGCTCTGCGGGATGTGGGAGGAGAGACCCAGTACTTC. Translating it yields CASSLALRDVGGETQYF.

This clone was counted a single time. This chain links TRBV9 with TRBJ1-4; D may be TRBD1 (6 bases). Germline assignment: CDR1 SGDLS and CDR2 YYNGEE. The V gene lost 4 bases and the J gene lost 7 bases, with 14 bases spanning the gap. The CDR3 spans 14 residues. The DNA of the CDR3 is TGTGCCAGCAGCCCCGGGGGGGCCGGTGAAAAACTGTTTTTT. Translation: CASSPGGAGEKLFF.

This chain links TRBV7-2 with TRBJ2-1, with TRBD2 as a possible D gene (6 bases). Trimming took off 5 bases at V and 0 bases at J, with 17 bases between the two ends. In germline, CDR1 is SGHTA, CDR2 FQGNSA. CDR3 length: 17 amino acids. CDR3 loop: CASSPRGALNSYNEQFF. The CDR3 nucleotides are TGTGCCAGCAGCCCCCGCGGGGCCCTGAACTCCTACAATGAGCAGTTCTTC. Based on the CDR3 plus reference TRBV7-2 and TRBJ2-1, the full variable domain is GAGVSQSPSNKVTEKGKDVELRCDPISGHTALYWYRQSLGQGLEFLIYFQGNSAPDKSGLPSDRFSAERTGGSVSTLTIQRTQQEDSAVYLCASSPRGALNSYNEQFFGPGTRLTVL.

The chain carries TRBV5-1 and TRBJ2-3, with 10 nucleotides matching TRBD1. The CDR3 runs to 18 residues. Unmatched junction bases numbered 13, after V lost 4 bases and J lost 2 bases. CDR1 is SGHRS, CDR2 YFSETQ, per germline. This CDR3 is CASSPGTTGGYYTDTQYF. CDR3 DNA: TGCGCCAGCAGCCCCGGGACGACAGGGGGCTATTACACAGATACGCAGTATTTT.

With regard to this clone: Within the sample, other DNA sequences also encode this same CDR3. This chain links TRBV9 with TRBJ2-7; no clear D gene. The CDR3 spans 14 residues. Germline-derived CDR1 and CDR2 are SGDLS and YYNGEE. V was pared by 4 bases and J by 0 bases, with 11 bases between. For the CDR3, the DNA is TGTGCCAGCAGCCCCCAGACTGTCTCCTACGAGCAGTACTTC. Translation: CASSPQTVSYEQYF.

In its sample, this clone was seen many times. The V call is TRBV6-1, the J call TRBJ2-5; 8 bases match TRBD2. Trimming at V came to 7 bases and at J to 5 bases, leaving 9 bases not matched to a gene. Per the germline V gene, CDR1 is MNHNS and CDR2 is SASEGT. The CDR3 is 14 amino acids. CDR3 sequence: CASTGGLASETQYF. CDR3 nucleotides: TGTGCCAGCACCGGAGGACTAGCAAGCGAGACCCAGTACTTC.

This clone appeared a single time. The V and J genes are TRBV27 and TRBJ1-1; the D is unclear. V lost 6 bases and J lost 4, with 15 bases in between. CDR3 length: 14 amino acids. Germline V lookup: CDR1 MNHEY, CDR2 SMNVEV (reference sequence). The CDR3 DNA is TGTGCCAGCAGATCGATCCGGTCCGGCACTGAAGCTTTCTTT. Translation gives CASRSIRSGTEAFF.

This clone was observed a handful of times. The CDR3 spells CASRGSGMDEQYF. Here the CDR3 DNA reads TGTGCCAGCAGGGGTAGCGGGATGGACGAGCAGTACTTC. This chain connects TRBV6-1 to TRBJ2-7, with 8 bases that match TRBD2. This CDR3 has 13 amino acids. Germline V gene sequence: CDR1 MNHNS, CDR2 SASEGT. Losses at the gene ends were 6 bases for V and 5 bases for J; bases not matched to a gene: 6.

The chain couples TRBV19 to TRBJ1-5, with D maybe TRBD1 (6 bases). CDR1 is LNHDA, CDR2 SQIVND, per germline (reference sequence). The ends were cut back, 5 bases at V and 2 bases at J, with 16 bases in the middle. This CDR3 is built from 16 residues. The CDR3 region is CASSLTWAGGNQPQHF. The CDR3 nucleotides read TGTGCCAGTAGTCTCACTTGGGCAGGGGGCAATCAGCCCCAGCATTTT.

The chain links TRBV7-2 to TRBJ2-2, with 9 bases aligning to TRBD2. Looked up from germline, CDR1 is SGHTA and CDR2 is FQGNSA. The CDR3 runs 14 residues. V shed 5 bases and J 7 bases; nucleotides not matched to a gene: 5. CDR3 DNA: TGTGCCAGCAGCGCTAGCGGGAAAGGCGGGGAGCTGTTTTTT. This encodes CASSASGKGGELFF.

DNA of the CDR3: TGTGCCAGCAGTGCCGACTGGCGGGGGGGCCCAGATACGCAGTATTTT. It translates to CASSADWRGGPDTQYF. The chain couples TRBV2 to TRBJ2-3; TRBD2 agrees at 9 bases. The CDR3 covers 16 residues. After removal of 4 bases from V and 4 bases from J, the junction contained 9 bases not matched to a gene. CDR1 is SNHLY, CDR2 FYNNEI, per germline.

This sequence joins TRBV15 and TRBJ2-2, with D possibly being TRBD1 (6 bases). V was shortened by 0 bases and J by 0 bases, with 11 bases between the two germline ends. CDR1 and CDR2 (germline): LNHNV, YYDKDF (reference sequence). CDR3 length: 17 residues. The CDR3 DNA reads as TGTGCCACCAGCAGAGACGGGTACAGGGCGAACACCGGGGAGCTGTTTTTT. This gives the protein CATSRDGYRANTGELFF. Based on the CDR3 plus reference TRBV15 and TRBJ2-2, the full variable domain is DAMVIQNPRYQVTQFGKPVTLSCSQTLNHNVMYWYQQKSSQAPKLLFHYYDKDFNNEADTPDNFQSRRPNTSFCFLDIRSPGLGDTAMYLCATSRDGYRANTGELFFGEGSRLTVL.

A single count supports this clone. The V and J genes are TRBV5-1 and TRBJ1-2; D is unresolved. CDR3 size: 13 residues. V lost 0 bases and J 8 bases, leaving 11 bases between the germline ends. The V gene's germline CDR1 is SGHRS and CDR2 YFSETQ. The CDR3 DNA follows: TGCGCCAGCAGCTTGGAGGCGGGGTTCGGCTACACCTTC. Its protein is CASSLEAGFGYTF.

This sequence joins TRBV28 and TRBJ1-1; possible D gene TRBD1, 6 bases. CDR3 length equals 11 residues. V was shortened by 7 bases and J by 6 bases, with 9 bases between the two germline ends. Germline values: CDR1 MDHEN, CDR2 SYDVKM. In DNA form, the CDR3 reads TGTGCCAGCACAACAGGGCCTGAAGCTTTCTTT. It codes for CASTTGPEAFF.

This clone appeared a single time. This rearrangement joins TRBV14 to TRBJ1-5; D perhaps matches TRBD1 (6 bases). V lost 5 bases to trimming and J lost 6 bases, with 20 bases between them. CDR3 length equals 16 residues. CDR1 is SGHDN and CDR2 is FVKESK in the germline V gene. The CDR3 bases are TGTGCCAGCAGCGCATACAGGGCGGAAAGAGGTCAGCCCCAGCATTTT. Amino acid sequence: CASSAYRAERGQPQHF.

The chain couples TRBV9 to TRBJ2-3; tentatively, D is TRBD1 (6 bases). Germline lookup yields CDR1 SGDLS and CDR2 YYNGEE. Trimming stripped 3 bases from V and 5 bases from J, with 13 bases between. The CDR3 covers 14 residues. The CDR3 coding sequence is TGTGCCAGCAGCGGGGACACACGTGAAGATACGCAGTATTTT. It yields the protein CASSGDTREDTQYF. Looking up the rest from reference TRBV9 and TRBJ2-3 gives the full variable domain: DSGVTQTPKHLITATGQRVTLRCSPRSGDLSVYWYQQSLDQGLQFLIQYYNGEERAKGNILERFSAQQFPDLHSELNLSSLELGDSALYFCASSGDTREDTQYFGPGTRLTVL.

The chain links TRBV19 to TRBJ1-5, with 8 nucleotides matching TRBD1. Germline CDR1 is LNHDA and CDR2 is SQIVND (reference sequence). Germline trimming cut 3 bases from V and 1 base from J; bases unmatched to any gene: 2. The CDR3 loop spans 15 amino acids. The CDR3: CASSMDRESNQPQHF. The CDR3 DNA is TGTGCCAGTAGTATGGACAGGGAAAGCAATCAGCCCCAGCATTTT.

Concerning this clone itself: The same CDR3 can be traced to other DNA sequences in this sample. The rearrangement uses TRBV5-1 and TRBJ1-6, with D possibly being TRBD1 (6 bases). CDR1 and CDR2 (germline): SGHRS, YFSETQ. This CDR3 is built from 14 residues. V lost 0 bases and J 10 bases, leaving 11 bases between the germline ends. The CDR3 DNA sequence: TGCGCCAGCAGCTTGGGGACAGCCTCCTCACCCCTCCACTTT. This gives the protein CASSLGTASSPLHF.

DNA of the CDR3: TGTGCCAGCATCTATAGCGGGGCCAGCACAGATACGCAGTATTTT. It is translated as CASIYSGASTDTQYF. V and J are TRBV7-2 and TRBJ2-3; 8 nucleotides match TRBD2. There are 15 residues in the CDR3. Trimming took 7 bases from V and 0 from J; bases not matched to a gene: 6. In germline, CDR1 is SGHTA, CDR2 FQGNSA. Together with reference TRBV7-2 and TRBJ2-3, the CDR3 gives the full variable domain: GAGVSQSPSNKVTEKGKDVELRCDPISGHTALYWYRQSLGQGLEFLIYFQGNSAPDKSGLPSDRFSAERTGGSVSTLTIQRTQQEDSAVYLCASIYSGASTDTQYFGPGTRLTVL.

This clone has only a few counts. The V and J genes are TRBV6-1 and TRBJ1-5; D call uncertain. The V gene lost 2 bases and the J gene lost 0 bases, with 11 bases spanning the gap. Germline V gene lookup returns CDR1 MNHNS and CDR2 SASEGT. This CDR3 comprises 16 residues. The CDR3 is CASSEYGWGSNQPQHF. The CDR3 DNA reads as TGTGCCAGCAGTGAATACGGGTGGGGTAGCAATCAGCCCCAGCATTTT.

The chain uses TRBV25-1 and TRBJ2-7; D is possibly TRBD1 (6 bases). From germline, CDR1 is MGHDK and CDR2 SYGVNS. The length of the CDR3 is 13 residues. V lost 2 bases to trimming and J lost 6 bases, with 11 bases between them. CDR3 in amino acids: CASSEQGSREQYF. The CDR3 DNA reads TGTGCCAGCAGTGAACAGGGGTCCCGCGAGCAGTACTTC.

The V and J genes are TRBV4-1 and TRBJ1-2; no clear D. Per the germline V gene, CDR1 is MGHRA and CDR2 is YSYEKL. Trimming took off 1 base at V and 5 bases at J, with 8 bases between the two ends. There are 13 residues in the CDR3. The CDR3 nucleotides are TGCGCCAGCAGCCAAGTACCGCAATATGGCTACACCTTC. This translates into CASSQVPQYGYTF.

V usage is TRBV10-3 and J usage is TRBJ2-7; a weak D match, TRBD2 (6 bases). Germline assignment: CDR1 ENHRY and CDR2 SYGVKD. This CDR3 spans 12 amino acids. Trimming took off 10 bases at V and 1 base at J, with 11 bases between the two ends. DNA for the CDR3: TGTGCCAGCGACGGGGGATCCTACGAGCAGTACTTC. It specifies CASDGGSYEQYF.

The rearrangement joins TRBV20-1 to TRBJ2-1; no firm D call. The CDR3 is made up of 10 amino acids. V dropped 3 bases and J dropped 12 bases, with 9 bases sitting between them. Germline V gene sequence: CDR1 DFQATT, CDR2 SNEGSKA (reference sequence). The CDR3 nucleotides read TGCAGTGCTAGTATGCTGCGGCAGTTCTTC. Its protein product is CSASMLRQFF.

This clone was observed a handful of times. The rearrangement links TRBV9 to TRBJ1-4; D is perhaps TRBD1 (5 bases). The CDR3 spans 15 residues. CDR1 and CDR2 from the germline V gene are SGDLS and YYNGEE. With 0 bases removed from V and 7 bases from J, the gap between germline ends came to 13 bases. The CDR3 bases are TGTGCCAGCAGCGTAGAAATGGGGACGGGTGAAAAACTGTTTTTT. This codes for CASSVEMGTGEKLFF.

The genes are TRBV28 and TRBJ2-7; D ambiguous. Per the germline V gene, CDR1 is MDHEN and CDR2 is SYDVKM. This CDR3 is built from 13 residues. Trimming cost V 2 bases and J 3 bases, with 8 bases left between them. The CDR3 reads CASSLMELYEQYF. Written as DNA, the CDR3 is TGTGCCAGCAGTTTAATGGAACTCTACGAGCAGTACTTC. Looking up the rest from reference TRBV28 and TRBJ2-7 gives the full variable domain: DVKVTQSSRYLVKRTGEKVFLECVQDMDHENMFWYRQDPGLGLRLIYFSYDVKMKEKGDIPEGYSVSREKKERFSLILESASTNQTSMYLCASSLMELYEQYFGPGTRLTVT.